The source of this T cell receptor (beta chain) is a study of T cells in Graves' hyperthyroidism and ophthalmopathy. Study context: Peripheral blood was obtained at initial diagnosis, preceding any treatment.

Amplification of TCR beta CDR3 regions was performed using RNA transcripts as template. During a first-round RT-PCR of the TCR CDR3, the HTBI primer set was used. TCRdb reprocessed the multiplex PCR reads with MiXCR, giving one entry per CDR3 protein. The sample lists more than 550,000 distinct CDR3 sequences, roughly 17% occurring once. Germline-derived CDR1 and CDR2 are SNHLY and FYNNEI. The CDR3 spans 19 residues. Trimming at V came to 2 bases and at J to 6 bases, leaving 14 bases not matched to a gene. Hyperthyroidism in the patients, aged 18 to 65, was newly diagnosed and under 2 months in duration. Exclusion of a patient resulted from uncontrolled infection, other autoimmune disease, pregnancy or lactation. Out of 8.5 to 10 ml of fresh peripheral blood came the PBMCs. This clonotype came up many times.

Sequencing input: blood. This receptor was taken from a man in his fifties with Graves' hyperthyroidism. The chain recombines TRBV2 with TRBJ1-4; TRBD1 aligns across 11 bases. CDR3 amino acids: CASSESSGTGGYGDEKLFF. The CDR3 DNA is TGTGCCAGCAGTGAATCATCCGGGACAGGGGGGTATGGGGATGAAAAACTGTTTTTT.